These 5 T cell receptor beta chains were sequenced from one sample in a study of response to subunit inactivated influenza vaccine. TCRdb itself ran the RT-PCR reads through MiXCR, one entry per CDR3 protein. This sample carries 610,000 or so distinct CDR3 sequences, less than 15% of them seen once, and the ten largest clones take over 8.5%. The starting material was PBMCs from blood, obtained 12 days after vaccination. These receptor sequences come from a man aged 50-60 years who received an inactivated influenza vaccine.

V is TRBV3-1 and J is TRBJ1-2; TRBD1 might be the D (5 bases). Trimming removed 4 bases at V and 2 bases at J, with 14 bases between. CDR3 size: 15 residues. Germline loops: CDR1 LGHDT, CDR2 YNNKEL (reference sequence). The CDR3 nucleotides read TGTGCCAGCAGCCTTGGTTGGGCAGGGAACTATGGCTACACCTTC. This sequence encodes CASSLGWAGNYGYTF.

This chain connects TRBV28 to TRBJ1-1; possibly TRBD1 for D (5 bases). The CDR3 spans 18 residues. The germline CDR1 and CDR2 sequences are MDHEN and SYDVKM. V was shortened by 3 bases and J by 2 bases, with 22 bases between the two germline ends. This CDR3 is CASSFGGLLGGGNTEAFF. Written as DNA, the CDR3 is TGTGCCAGCAGTTTTGGAGGGTTGTTGGGGGGGGGAAACACTGAAGCTTTCTTT. Full variable domain (rest looked up from reference TRBV28 and TRBJ1-1): DVKVTQSSRYLVKRTGEKVFLECVQDMDHENMFWYRQDPGLGLRLIYFSYDVKMKEKGDIPEGYSVSREKKERFSLILESASTNQTSMYLCASSFGGLLGGGNTEAFFGQGTRLTVV.

DNA of the CDR3: TGCGCCAGCAGCTCAGGACCCGGAGGCCCCTACGAGCAGTACTTC. Translation gives CASSSGPGGPYEQYF. This chain connects TRBV5-1 to TRBJ2-7; D might be TRBD2 (5 bases). The CDR3 spans 15 residues. Looked up from germline, CDR1 is SGHRS and CDR2 is YFSETQ. Trimming pared 3 bases from V and 2 bases from J, leaving 15 bases between.

This clonotype was seen a few times. The chain links TRBV25-1 to TRBJ1-3; possible D gene TRBD1, 5 bases. The V end was cut by 2 bases, the J end by 4 bases, with 6 bases between. This CDR3 comprises 13 residues. Looked up from germline, CDR1 is MGHDK and CDR2 is SYGVNS. CDR3 nucleotide sequence: TGTGCCAGCAGTGAACCAGGGGGAAACACCATATATTTT. Translating gives CASSEPGGNTIYF.

This clonotype was observed at least ten times. The chain couples TRBV15 to TRBJ2-3; D uncertain. This CDR3 region has 15 residues. CDR1 and CDR2 (germline): LNHNV, YYDKDF (reference sequence). The V gene lost 0 bases and the J gene lost 10 bases, with 17 bases spanning the gap. This CDR3 is CATSRDVPGGGAQYF. Written as DNA, the CDR3 is TGTGCCACCAGCAGAGATGTCCCGGGCGGTGGGGCGCAGTATTTT.